The entry below gives a single TCR beta chain sequence along with its context. The data belong to a study of blood T cell repertoires in COVID-19. The CDR3 sequence is 18 residues long. The germline CDR1 and CDR2 sequences are MGHRA and YSYEKL. Trimming took 0 bases from V and 2 from J; bases not matched to a gene: 7. TCRdb's table, derived via immunoSEQ multiplex PCR, lists solely in-frame clones and lacks some. The sample includes 95,000 to 150,000 clones, roughly 88% of them seen just once. Sequenced sample: peripheral blood. This sequence originates from a man aged 40-50 years with acute or convalescent COVID-19. The chain couples TRBV4-1 to TRBJ2-3; 11 positions agree with TRBD2. CDR3 sequence (DNA): TGCGCCAGCAGCCAAGATCCCAGACTAGCGGGGCCCACAGATACGCAGTATTTT. Amino acid sequence: CASSQDPRLAGPTDTQYF.